Sequencing of this T cell receptor (beta chain) was carried out in a study of blood T cell repertoires in COVID-19 (TCRdb year 2020). At the level of the whole study: Collaborator samples came from the United States, Italy and Spain and covered acute and convalescent phases of COVID-19. The prospective study material was composed of cDNA or gDNA derived from T cells, B-cell-depleted T cells, or PBMCs. Deeply sampled blood TCRbeta repertoires from subjects exposed to, actively infected with, or recovered from COVID-19 were included in the dataset. The repertoires were released in a freely available public database meant as a resource for research on the immune response to SARS-CoV-2. Samples came from the ongoing ImmuneRACE study (first 160 participants) plus 1,254 subjects from 6 global collaborators. Sample metadata almost always included a de-identified subject ID, COVID-19 status, age in years and sex. Where HLA class I and class II types were available, the types were taken from metadata supplied by the sample provider, not from assay-based typing. Broad study findings and their caveats: How much clinical and demographic metadata was included differed by source and by participant, and the metadata was provided uncurated.

There are 14 amino acids in the CDR3, from cysteine to phenylalanine inclusive. Of all the DNA, just the CDR3 is kept, 42 bases in frame from base 1. For CDR1 and CDR2, the germline V gene lists LGHNA and YSLEER. Relative to germline, V is 3 bases shorter and J is 7 bases shorter, with 10 bases between their ends. As to this clone: Which antigen it targets is not known. No much larger clonotype is one base removed from it; base qualities were not supplied.

The collaborating institutions used their own protocols to collect whole blood in K2EDTA tubes. For TCRbeta analysis, collaborators shipped samples as frozen whole blood, isolated PBMCs, or DNA extracted from either of those sample types. TCRbeta CDR3 regions were amplified from genomic DNA using the immunoSEQ Assay, a bias-controlled multiplex PCR. Turning to the authors' computational methods: The number of nucleated cells in each sample was estimated by amplification of reference gene primers within the assay. Sequence reads were collapsed and filtered to measure the absolute abundance of every unique TCRbeta CDR3 rearrangement. For each sample, productive Simpson clonality was calculated as the square root of Simpson's diversity index over productive rearrangements. In TCRdb, the immuneACCESS table is reduced to in-frame sequences with V and J assigned. These tables do not hold every clone; where another copy was compared, an unresolved V gene accounts for under half, and the others remain unexplained. Clonal size and the V and J genes are those of that table, whereas D and trimming came from the DNA. The sample table contains around 100,000 clones; only one count was recorded for roughly four fifths of them. The biggest ten clones account for roughly 22% of the sample.

Sequenced input: peripheral blood. This receptor chain uses TRBV4-3 and TRBJ1-6, with the D segment identity uncertain. The source of this sequence is a human donor in a cohort sampled during active COVID-19. The nucleotides read TGCGCCAGCAGCCAGTCTCCGGGGAATTCACCCCTCCACTTT. Translated, it gives CASSQSPGNSPLHF.